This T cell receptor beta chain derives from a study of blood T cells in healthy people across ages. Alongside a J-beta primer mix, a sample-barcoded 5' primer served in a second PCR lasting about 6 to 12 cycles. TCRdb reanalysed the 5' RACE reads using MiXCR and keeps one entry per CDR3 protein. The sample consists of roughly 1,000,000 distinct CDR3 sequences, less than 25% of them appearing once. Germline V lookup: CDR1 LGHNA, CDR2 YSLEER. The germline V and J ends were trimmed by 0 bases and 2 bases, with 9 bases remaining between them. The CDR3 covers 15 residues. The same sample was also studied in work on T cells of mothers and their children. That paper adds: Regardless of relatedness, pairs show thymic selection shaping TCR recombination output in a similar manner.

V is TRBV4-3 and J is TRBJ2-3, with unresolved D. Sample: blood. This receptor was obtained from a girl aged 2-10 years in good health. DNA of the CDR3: TGCGCCAGCAGCCAAGATCGCCAGCCCACAGATACGCAGTATTTT. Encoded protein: CASSQDRQPTDTQYF.